This is a list of T cell receptor beta chains from one sample in a study of blood T cell repertoires in COVID-19. The method was immunoSEQ multiplex PCR; TCRdb's version includes in-frame clones alone and lacks a portion of them. Among about 300,000 clones listed, roughly 90% were seen once. Sequencing used peripheral blood. These receptors were taken from a woman aged 25 to 39 with COVID-19, enrolled during active disease. Each CDR3 is given with its conserved first and last residue. Fields, in order: D gene, clone size, V gene, J gene, CDR3 DNA, CDR3 protein. The D gene is left open where the match is weak. Clone size is stated in some rows and not others, as once, few, many or a class when expanded.

D gene: TRBD1; clone size: -; V gene: TRBV4-2; J gene: TRBJ2-1; CDR3 DNA: TGTGCCAGCAGCCGGGCGAACAGGGGAAATGGGGATGAGCAGTTCTTC; CDR3 protein: CASSRANRGNGDEQFF
D gene: -; clone size: -; V gene: TRBV3-1/TRBV3-2; J gene: TRBJ1-3; CDR3 DNA: TGTGCCAGCAGCCTAACAGGGTTAAACACCATATATTTT; CDR3 protein: CASSLTGLNTIYF
D gene: TRBD1; clone size: few; V gene: TRBV11-1; J gene: TRBJ1-4; CDR3 DNA: TGTGCCAGCAGCAGCACGACCGGGACAGGGAATGAAAAACTGTTTTTT; CDR3 protein: CASSSTTGTGNEKLFF
D gene: TRBD1; clone size: -; V gene: TRBV6-1; J gene: TRBJ1-3; CDR3 DNA: TGTGCCAGCAGTGATGGGACAGCTTCTGGTTACGGAAACACCATATATTTT; CDR3 protein: CASSDGTASGYGNTIYF
D gene: TRBD2; clone size: -; V gene: TRBV3-1/TRBV3-2; J gene: TRBJ2-5; CDR3 DNA: TGTGCCAGCAGCCAAGATTCGTCACTAGCGGGGGGGCAAGAGACCCAGTACTTC; CDR3 protein: CASSQDSSLAGGQETQYF
D gene: -; clone size: -; V gene: TRBV2; J gene: TRBJ1-5; CDR3 DNA: TGTGCCAGCAGTGAAGGGGGCGATCAGCCCCAGCATTTT; CDR3 protein: CASSEGGDQPQHF
D gene: TRBD1; clone size: -; V gene: TRBV7-2; J gene: TRBJ2-2; CDR3 DNA: TGTGCCAGCAGTTCTCCCGGGACAGGGGCGGCCGGGGAGCTGTTTTTT; CDR3 protein: CASSSPGTGAAGELFF
D gene: -; clone size: once; V gene: TRBV5-1; J gene: TRBJ1-1; CDR3 DNA: TGCGCCAGCAGCTTGGCCGGGGCAGGGGCAGGCACTGAAGCTTTCTTT; CDR3 protein: CASSLAGAGAGTEAFF
D gene: -; clone size: -; V gene: TRBV5-1; J gene: TRBJ1-1; CDR3 DNA: TGCGCCAGCAGCTTGGCAGGTCAGACCGCTGATTGGGCTTTCTTT; CDR3 protein: CASSLAGQTADWAFF
D gene: -; clone size: few; V gene: TRBV10-1; J gene: TRBJ2-7; CDR3 DNA: TGCGCCAGCAGTTTGTTCCCACGGTTCTCCTACGAGCAGTACTTC; CDR3 protein: CASSLFPRFSYEQYF
D gene: -; clone size: -; V gene: TRBV5-1; J gene: TRBJ1-2; CDR3 DNA: TGCGCCAGCACCTCGTGGCATTCCAGCTATGGCTACACCTTC; CDR3 protein: CASTSWHSSYGYTF
D gene: TRBD2; clone size: once; V gene: TRBV3-1/TRBV3-2; J gene: TRBJ2-2; CDR3 DNA: TGTGCCAGCAGGCCCGGGGGTCTAGCGGGGGAGCTCACCGGGGAGCTGTTTTTT; CDR3 protein: CASRPGGLAGELTGELFF
D gene: -; clone size: -; V gene: TRBV6-2/TRBV6-3; J gene: TRBJ1-2; CDR3 DNA: TGTGCCAGCAGTTACCGACTATGGGGTCATGGCTACACCTTC; CDR3 protein: CASSYRLWGHGYTF
D gene: -; clone size: -; V gene: TRBV6-1; J gene: TRBJ2-7; CDR3 DNA: TGTGCCAGCAGTGAAGGGAGGGTATACGAGCAGTACTTC; CDR3 protein: CASSEGRVYEQYF
D gene: -; clone size: -; V gene: TRBV11-2; J gene: TRBJ1-1; CDR3 DNA: TGTGCCAGCAGCTTAGTCCCAGGGACTGAAGCTTTCTTT; CDR3 protein: CASSLVPGTEAFF
D gene: -; clone size: -; V gene: TRBV28; J gene: TRBJ1-1; CDR3 DNA: TGTGCCAGCAGTTTAGGTCAGGGCTTTCGGACTGAAGCTTTCTTT; CDR3 protein: CASSLGQGFRTEAFF
D gene: -; clone size: once; V gene: TRBV3-1/TRBV3-2; J gene: TRBJ1-1; CDR3 DNA: TGTGCCAGCAGCCCGATGACAGTCTCGAACACTGAAGCTTTCTTT; CDR3 protein: CASSPMTVSNTEAFF
D gene: TRBD1; clone size: -; V gene: TRBV5-8; J gene: TRBJ2-5; CDR3 DNA: TGTGCCAGCAGCGTCGGGACAGCAGCCAGGGAGACCCAGTACTTC; CDR3 protein: CASSVGTAARETQYF
D gene: -; clone size: once; V gene: TRBV29-1; J gene: TRBJ1-2; CDR3 DNA: TGCAGCGTTATTGGACAGCGGGGGGGATATGGCTACACCTTC; CDR3 protein: CSVIGQRGGYGYTF
D gene: -; clone size: -; V gene: TRBV7-2; J gene: TRBJ1-1; CDR3 DNA: TGTGCCAGCAGCTTACAGGGGAGAAACACTGAAGCTTTCTTT; CDR3 protein: CASSLQGRNTEAFF
D gene: -; clone size: -; V gene: TRBV19; J gene: TRBJ1-5; CDR3 DNA: TGTGCCAGTATGCCCGGGTTTAGCAATCAGCCCCAGCATTTT; CDR3 protein: CASMPGFSNQPQHF
D gene: -; clone size: -; V gene: TRBV4-1; J gene: TRBJ2-2; CDR3 DNA: TGCGCCAGCAGCCAAGTATACGGCAGGGGAGGGACCGGGGAGCTGTTTTTT; CDR3 protein: CASSQVYGRGGTGELFF
D gene: TRBD1; clone size: once; V gene: TRBV19; J gene: TRBJ1-2; CDR3 DNA: TGTGCCAGTAGTTCCGGACAGGGGGGGCTGTGGGGCTACACCTTC; CDR3 protein: CASSSGQGGLWGYTF
D gene: -; clone size: -; V gene: TRBV5-5; J gene: TRBJ1-6; CDR3 DNA: TGTGCCAGCAATTTTTACCCGGGAAGAAATTCACCCCTCCACTTT; CDR3 protein: CASNFYPGRNSPLHF
D gene: TRBD1; clone size: -; V gene: TRBV19; J gene: TRBJ1-2; CDR3 DNA: TGTGCCAGTAGACTAGGGGGCGACTATGGCTACACCTTC; CDR3 protein: CASRLGGDYGYTF
D gene: -; clone size: -; V gene: TRBV7-2; J gene: TRBJ2-3; CDR3 DNA: TGTGCCAGCGGGACTCAGAACACAGATACGCAGTATTTT; CDR3 protein: CASGTQNTDTQYF
D gene: -; clone size: -; V gene: TRBV4-1; J gene: TRBJ2-1; CDR3 DNA: TGCGCCAGCAGCCAAATAGGGGATAATGAGCAGTTCTTC; CDR3 protein: CASSQIGDNEQFF
D gene: TRBD1; clone size: -; V gene: TRBV7-3; J gene: TRBJ2-7; CDR3 DNA: TGTGCCAGCAGCTTGGGGACAGGGCTCGAGCAGTACTTC; CDR3 protein: CASSLGTGLEQYF
D gene: -; clone size: -; V gene: TRBV30; J gene: TRBJ1-1; CDR3 DNA: TGTGCCTGGAGTTCCAGACAGTGGGACACTGAAGCTTTCTTT; CDR3 protein: CAWSSRQWDTEAFF
D gene: TRBD2; clone size: -; V gene: TRBV20-1; J gene: TRBJ2-2; CDR3 DNA: TGCAGTGCTAGTGCTCCCGGGGGGGCAGACACCGGGGAGCTGTTTTTT; CDR3 protein: CSASAPGGADTGELFF
D gene: TRBD1; clone size: -; V gene: TRBV11-2; J gene: TRBJ2-1; CDR3 DNA: TGTGCCAGCAGCTTAGATCTAGGGACAGGGAACGATGAGCAGTTCTTC; CDR3 protein: CASSLDLGTGNDEQFF
D gene: -; clone size: -; V gene: TRBV6-5; J gene: TRBJ1-4; CDR3 DNA: TGTGCCAGCAGTTACTCGTCCAGGGGTATCAATGAAAAACTGTTTTTT; CDR3 protein: CASSYSSRGINEKLFF
D gene: -; clone size: -; V gene: TRBV4-1; J gene: TRBJ2-5; CDR3 DNA: TGCGCCAGCAGCCCCCAGGGGACGGCCCTCGGCGAGACCCAGTACTTC; CDR3 protein: CASSPQGTALGETQYF
D gene: TRBD1; clone size: -; V gene: TRBV19; J gene: TRBJ2-1; CDR3 DNA: TGTGCCAGTAGTAGCCCTTCCGCAGGGGGCCCCAACAATGAGCAGTTCTTC; CDR3 protein: CASSSPSAGGPNNEQFF
D gene: -; clone size: -; V gene: TRBV6-5; J gene: TRBJ1-2; CDR3 DNA: TGTGCCAGCAGTTCTCCCCCGACAGACCTCTATGGCTACACCTTC; CDR3 protein: CASSSPPTDLYGYTF
D gene: -; clone size: few; V gene: TRBV5-1; J gene: TRBJ2-2; CDR3 DNA: TGCGCCAGCAGCTTGGATGGTCCCGGGGGTCCCACCGGGGAGCTGTTTTTT; CDR3 protein: CASSLDGPGGPTGELFF
D gene: TRBD1; clone size: once; V gene: TRBV2; J gene: TRBJ1-6; CDR3 DNA: TGTGCCAGTGGGGGACAGGGAAGTTCACCCCTCCACTTT; CDR3 protein: CASGGQGSSPLHF
D gene: TRBD1; clone size: -; V gene: TRBV19; J gene: TRBJ1-2; CDR3 DNA: TGTGCCAGTAGTATAGCAACAGGGGGTGACTATGGCTACACCTTC; CDR3 protein: CASSIATGGDYGYTF
D gene: TRBD2; clone size: -; V gene: TRBV6-5; J gene: TRBJ2-1; CDR3 DNA: TGTGCCAGCAGAGCTAGCGGGGGGGCCTATGAGCAGTTCTTC; CDR3 protein: CASRASGGAYEQFF
D gene: -; clone size: -; V gene: TRBV3-1/TRBV3-2; J gene: TRBJ1-1; CDR3 DNA: TGTGCCAGCAGCCCCCCCGGGTACCCTGAAGCTTTCTTT; CDR3 protein: CASSPPGYPEAFF
D gene: -; clone size: few; V gene: TRBV28; J gene: TRBJ2-6; CDR3 DNA: TGTGCCAGCAGTTTTGGCGACATCAGCTCTGGGGCCAACGTCCTGACTTTC; CDR3 protein: CASSFGDISSGANVLTF
D gene: -; clone size: -; V gene: TRBV15; J gene: TRBJ2-1; CDR3 DNA: TGTGCCACCAGCAGAGATCTAGGCTCTTACAATGAGCAGTTCTTC; CDR3 protein: CATSRDLGSYNEQFF